This T cell receptor (beta chain) was identified during a study of T cells in Graves' hyperthyroidism and ophthalmopathy. Between the trimmed V and J ends, which lost 0 bases and 5 bases, there was a span of 5 bases. Germline V lookup: CDR1 MNHEY, CDR2 SVGEGT. CDR3 length: 12 amino acids. It was 8 to 10 ml of fresh peripheral blood that supplied the PBMCs. There were TCR beta CDR3 regions amplified from RNA transcripts. In the first-round RT-PCR of the TCR CDR3, the HTBI primer set was used. TCRdb itself ran the multiplex PCR reads through MiXCR, one entry per CDR3 protein. The sample shows some 440,000 distinct CDR3 sequences, 15% to 19% of them seen only once. Comments on this clonotype: The target antigen is unknown.

Findings and limits, study-wide: The majority of expanded thyroid clonotypes above 0.001 also appeared in blood. By a 13 V-J model, ophthalmopathy was set apart from stable hyperthyroidism.

The source is a woman younger than 30 with Graves' hyperthyroidism. The rearrangement uses TRBV6-2 or TRBV6-3 and TRBJ2-7; D call uncertain. The sequencing input was blood. CDR3 sequence (DNA): TGTGCCAGCAGTTACTCGCTCCACGAGCAGTACTTC. Translation: CASSYSLHEQYF.